This TCR beta chain is drawn from a study of blood T cell repertoires in COVID-19. About the research overall: Acute and convalescent COVID-19 samples came from the United States, Italy and Spain. In each case, the material was cDNA or gDNA derived from T cells, B-cell-depleted T cells, or PBMCs.

In the original processing: Reference gene primer amplification yielded estimated nucleated cell counts. Repertoires were generated with immunoSEQ multiplex PCR, while TCRdb's copy carries only in-frame clones and drops some. Clone size and the V and J calls come from that table; the DNA yielded D and trimming. Among around 140,000 clones, around 84% were seen once, and the ten largest hold around 8.4%. Germline V lookup: CDR1 MNHEY, CDR2 SVGEGT. V dropped 6 bases and J dropped 9; count of bases not matched to a gene: 6. The CDR3 has 14 residues. The chain uses TRBV6-2 or TRBV6-3 and TRBJ2-1, with 12 bases identical to TRBD2. The sequencing sample was made of peripheral blood. The clonotype originates from a woman aged 60 to 75 with acute or convalescent COVID-19. CDR3 sequence (DNA): TGTGCCAGCAGCTCTAGCGGGGGGGCCTTTGAGCAGTTCTTC. This encodes CASSSSGGAFEQFF.